The present T cell receptor (beta chain) was sequenced within a study of TIL therapy for anti-PD-1-resistant metastatic lung cancer. Background on the study: Most patients had lung adenocarcinoma.

This CDR3 spans 13 amino acids. Germline CDR1 reads MNHEY; CDR2 reads SMNVEV (reference sequence). The junction had 7 bases not matched to a gene; V was cut back by 10 bases and J by 2 bases. Time point reported: pre-treatment sample, taken before nivolumab and TIL therapy. Pleural nodules or supraclavicular lymph nodes made up most of the excised metastases sampled. The libraries were made with immunoSEQ v3. Sequenced by immunoSEQ multiplex PCR; TCRdb stores in-frame clones only, minus some. The sample holds around 45,000 clones, approximately 70% seen once. The specimen was tumor tissue, collected at baseline. The chain joins TRBV27 to TRBJ1-1; 7 nucleotides agree with TRBD1. The receptor was isolated from a person aged 25 to 85 with non-small cell lung cancer. The CDR3 region has the DNA TGTGCCACCCGCGACAGGGTCAACACTGAAGCTTTCTTT. Protein product: CATRDRVNTEAFF.